This T cell receptor (beta chain) appears in the sequencing data of a study of cytomegalovirus exposure and HLA in healthy donors. Study-level findings and limits: Testing in vitro showed a few CMV-associated chains specific for CMV antigens. Association of 16,951 TCR beta sequences with HLA alleles was found at 0.05 false discovery rate in a later analysis.

The primer mix had 60 Vbeta and 13 Jbeta primers. TCRdb keeps only in-frame clones here, not all; method: immunoSEQ multiplex PCR. The sample shows some 76,000 clones, and 4.5% to 6% sits with its ten largest clones. Of note for this clone: Its cognate antigen is unknown.

The sequencing input was PBMCs. The receptor was isolated from a man aged 35 to 55 in good health and CMV-seronegative.

CDR3 in amino acids: CASSLGLAGKTGELFF. CDR3 sequence (DNA): TGTGCCAGCAGCTTAGGACTAGCGGGGAAAACCGGGGAGCTGTTTTTT. V is TRBV5-4 and J is TRBJ2-2, with 12 bases aligning to TRBD2. V shed 2 bases and J 5 bases; nucleotides not matched to a gene: 4. Looked up from germline, CDR1 is SGHNT and CDR2 is YYREEE (reference sequence). The length of the CDR3 is 16 residues.